Each of the 28 T cell receptor beta chains below was sequenced from the same sample in a study of T-cell reconstitution after alpha-beta-depleted transplantation in children. Unique molecular identifiers were built into the TCRbeta library. TCRdb recomputed calls from the PCR reads with MiXCR, one row per CDR3 protein. This sample has 540,000 or so distinct CDR3 sequences; roughly 24% occur once, and the top ten carry 13% to 15%. The sample consisted of PBMCs, mostly from graft donor cells, taken 360 days after TCRalphabeta/CD19-depleted stem cell transplant. These receptors came from a boy younger than two who had a stem cell transplant for acute myeloid leukemia, so the T cells may come from the graft donor.

CDR3 DNA sequence: TGTGCCACCAGTGATTTTGGACAGGGCGACACCGGGGAGCTGTTTTTT. Protein: CATSDFGQGDTGELFF. J is TRBJ2-2 and V is TRBV24-1; the match to TRBD1 covers 8 bases. The CDR3 sequence is 16 residues long. Germline CDR1 is KGHDR and CDR2 is SFDVKD. J lost 3 bases, V lost 1 base, and 3 bases had no gene match.

The rearrangement links TRBV18 to TRBJ2-3; 8 bases agree with TRBD2. Germline CDR1 KGHSH, CDR2 LQKENI. V trimming: 1 base; J trimming: 0 bases; junction bases outside the gene matches: 3. The CDR3 consists of 16 residues. CDR3 residues: CASSPRSSGSTDTQYF. Here the CDR3 DNA reads TGTGCCAGCTCACCACGGTCTAGCGGGAGCACAGATACGCAGTATTTT.

This clonotype was seen repeatedly, ten times or more. The chain has TRBV28 and TRBJ2-7; D call uncertain. Germline V gives CDR1 MDHEN, CDR2 SYDVKM. Trimming took 7 bases from V and 5 from J, leaving 18 bases between them. The CDR3 runs to 14 residues. The CDR3 bases are TGTGCCAGCAAAGGAGAATCAATAGTCCACGAGCAGTACGTC. This codes for CASKGESIVHEQYV.

This clonotype was counted many times. The V and J genes are TRBV7-3 and TRBJ2-3; 10 nucleotides line up with TRBD2. With 2 bases clipped from V and 5 bases from J, the junction kept 13 bases outside the gene matches. The CDR3 length is 18 residues. CDR1 is SGHTA, CDR2 FQGTGA, per germline. The CDR3 DNA is TGTGCCAGCAGCTTACCCGACGGAGCGGGGGGGCCAATAGATACGCAGTATTTT. Encoded protein: CASSLPDGAGGPIDTQYF. The variable domain in full, with the rest retrieved from reference TRBV7-3 and TRBJ2-3, is GAGVSQTPSNKVTEKGKYVELRCDPISGHTALYWYRQSLGQGPEFLIYFQGTGAADDSGLPNDRFFAVRPEGSVSTLKIQRTERGDSAVYLCASSLPDGAGGPIDTQYFGPGTRLTVL.

This clonotype was counted at least ten times. The chain recombines TRBV20-1 with TRBJ1-1; no firm D call. The V end lost 0 bases, the J end lost 3 bases, and 14 bases lay between the germline ends. CDR1 and CDR2 (germline): DFQATT, SNEGSKA (reference sequence). The CDR3 extends over 15 amino acids. The DNA of the CDR3 is TGCAGTGCTAGAGACCCCAGTAGTACTCACACTGAAGCTTTCTTT. This sequence encodes CSARDPSSTHTEAFF.

V gene TRBV29-1 combines with J gene TRBJ2-5, with 12 bases aligning to TRBD2. Trimming cost V 7 bases and J 3 bases; bases outside gene matches: 3. This CDR3 contains 13 residues. Germline values: CDR1 SQVTM, CDR2 ANQGSEA. In DNA form, the CDR3 reads TGCAGCGCCCGGACTAGCGGGGAAGAGACCCAGTACTTC. Protein product: CSARTSGEETQYF.

The table lists this clonotype with many counts. CDR3 nucleotides: TGTGCCAGCAGTTTAGGGCTGAAGGCTTTCTTT. Translation gives CASSLGLKAFF. This chain joins TRBV12-3 or TRBV12-4 and TRBJ1-1; D call uncertain. The CDR3 spans 11 residues. V shed 1 base and J shed 11 bases, with 8 bases lying between them.

This clonotype has just a few counts. V is TRBV20-1 and J is TRBJ2-5, with 8 bases that match TRBD1. The J segment lost 4 bases and the V segment lost 2 bases, leaving 6 bases of the junction unmatched. The CDR3 length is 14 residues. Germline assignment: CDR1 DFQATT and CDR2 SNEGSKA (reference sequence). The CDR3, as DNA: TGCAGTGCTAGAAGGGACAGGACCGGAGAGACCCAGTACTTC. Translation gives CSARRDRTGETQYF.

The gene calls are TRBV7-2 and TRBJ1-4; D remains unclear. The CDR3 has 13 residues. Trimming shortened V by 3 bases and J by 7 bases, and 9 bases separated the two germline ends. Germline CDR1 SGHTA, CDR2 FQGNSA. The DNA for the CDR3 is TGTGCCAGCAGCTTGGGGTTTCGTGAAAAACTGTTTTTT. Protein sequence: CASSLGFREKLFF. The full variable domain, completed using reference TRBV7-2 and TRBJ1-4, is GAGVSQSPSNKVTEKGKDVELRCDPISGHTALYWYRQSLGQGLEFLIYFQGNSAPDKSGLPSDRFSAERTGGSVSTLTIQRTQQEDSAVYLCASSLGFREKLFFGSGTQLSVL.

This clonotype was detected ten times or more. V gene TRBV29-1 combines with J gene TRBJ2-1, with D possibly being TRBD1 (5 bases). From germline, CDR1 is SQVTM and CDR2 ANQGSEA. The length of the CDR3 is 14 residues. Trimming took 8 bases from V and 5 from J, leaving 19 bases between them. The CDR3 coding sequence is TGCAGCTCGACCCAGCTGGGGCTAAACAATGAGCAGTTCTTC. This gives the protein CSSTQLGLNNEQFF.

This chain joins TRBV19 and TRBJ2-7; D may be TRBD1 or TRBD2 (5 bases each). Germline lookup yields CDR1 LNHDA and CDR2 SQIVND (reference sequence). The V end was cut by 7 bases, the J end by 0 bases, with 16 bases between. CDR3 length: 15 residues. The CDR3 loop is CASKRGDTHSYEQYF. In DNA form, the CDR3 reads TGTGCCAGTAAGAGGGGCGACACCCACTCCTACGAGCAGTACTTC.

The chain has TRBV6-1 and TRBJ1-6; 7 bases line up with TRBD1. This CDR3 comprises 18 residues. Per the germline V gene, CDR1 is MNHNS and CDR2 is SASEGT. The junction had 10 bases not matched to a gene; V was cut back by 5 bases and J by 0 bases. The chain's CDR3 is CASSPWQGVYSYNSPLHF. The CDR3 DNA follows: TGTGCCAGCAGTCCCTGGCAGGGGGTATACTCCTATAATTCACCCCTCCACTTT.

V gene TRBV5-1 combines with J gene TRBJ2-1, with D perhaps TRBD1 or TRBD2 (6 bases each). The germline CDR1 and CDR2 sequences are SGHRS and YFSETQ. CDR3 length equals 15 residues. Between the trimmed V and J ends, which lost 0 bases and 5 bases, there was a span of 12 bases. CDR3 nucleotide sequence: TGCGCCAGCAGCTTGGGGCAGGGGAGGCACAATGAGCAGTTCTTC. It encodes CASSLGQGRHNEQFF.

This clonotype was detected a few times. The chain is built from TRBV20-1 and TRBJ2-5, with 11 positions matching TRBD1. The CDR3 is made up of 17 amino acids. The V gene's germline CDR1 is DFQATT and CDR2 SNEGSKA (reference sequence). The V and J ends lost 1 base and 0 bases, in that order; junction bases with no gene match: 7. CDR3 coding DNA: TGCAGTGCTAGAGGTCCGGGACAGGGGGAGTACCAAGAGACCCAGTACTTC. Translated: CSARGPGQGEYQETQYF.

CDR3 protein: CASSLVGAANTGELFF. The CDR3 bases are TGCGCCAGCAGCTTGGTGGGGGCAGCGAACACCGGGGAGCTGTTTTTT. V usage is TRBV5-1 and J usage is TRBJ2-2; maybe TRBD1 (6 bases). This CDR3 has 16 residues. Germline assignment: CDR1 SGHRS and CDR2 YFSETQ. Trimming left V 0 bases short and J 0 bases short, with 9 bases between.

This clonotype occurred many times. The V gene is TRBV7-2, the J gene TRBJ1-5, with D hard to call. The CDR3 contains 14 residues. V was cut by 8 bases and J by 3 bases, with 14 bases left in between. CDR1 and CDR2 (germline): SGHTA, FQGNSA. CDR3 DNA sequence: TGTGCCAGCGCCCTCCGGGGTTTCAATCAGCCCCAGCATTTT. The encoded protein is CASALRGFNQPQHF.

This rearrangement joins TRBV18 to TRBJ2-7; the match to TRBD2 covers 13 bases. Losses at the gene ends were 11 bases for V and 4 bases for J; bases not matched to a gene: 8. CDR1 KGHSH and CDR2 LQKENI come from the germline V gene. CDR3 size: 14 residues. CDR3 amino acids: CAAPATSGGYEQYF. The DNA for the CDR3 is TGTGCCGCCCCGGCGACTAGCGGGGGGTACGAGCAGTACTTC.

This clonotype has only a few counts. The CDR3 spells CASSLGQGRHEQYF. CDR3 DNA sequence: TGCGCCAGCAGCCTCGGACAGGGACGCCACGAGCAGTACTTC. This chain joins TRBV4-3 and TRBJ2-7, with 8 positions matching TRBD1. The V gene end was trimmed by 4 bases and the J gene end by 5 bases; junction bases not matched to a gene: 7. This CDR3 has 14 residues. The germline CDR1 and CDR2 sequences are LGHNA and YSLEER.

The count of this clonotype is one. The chain uses TRBV7-2 and TRBJ1-4, with 9 bases fitting TRBD1. This CDR3 is built from 17 residues. Germline values: CDR1 SGHTA, CDR2 FQGNSA. With V trimmed by 2 bases and J by 8 bases, 12 bases remained unmatched. The CDR3 DNA sequence: TGTGCCAGCAGCTTAAAGGGGTCCCCGGGGACAGGGGAAAAACTGTTTTTT. As protein: CASSLKGSPGTGEKLFF. Complete variable domain (other parts from reference TRBV7-2 and TRBJ1-4): GAGVSQSPSNKVTEKGKDVELRCDPISGHTALYWYRQSLGQGLEFLIYFQGNSAPDKSGLPSDRFSAERTGGSVSTLTIQRTQQEDSAVYLCASSLKGSPGTGEKLFFGSGTQLSVL.

Only one count was recorded for this clonotype. V usage is TRBV6-1 and J usage is TRBJ2-2, with D perhaps given as TRBD1 or TRBD2 (6 bases each). The V end was cut by 6 bases, the J end by 0 bases, with 14 bases between. The CDR3 spans 16 residues. CDR1 and CDR2 (germline): MNHNS, SASEGT. The DNA of the CDR3 is TGTGCCAGCAGCCGCCTGCGGGACACGAACACCGGGGAGCTGTTTTTT. Amino acids: CASSRLRDTNTGELFF.

This clonotype was observed a handful of times. The chain has TRBV7-2 and TRBJ2-5; D not resolved. The V gene lost 5 bases and the J gene lost 7 bases, with 8 bases spanning the gap. The CDR3 has 11 residues. Looked up from germline, CDR1 is SGHTA and CDR2 is FQGNSA. The CDR3 DNA follows: TGTGCCAGCAGCGTCCAGCGGACCCAGTACTTC. This codes for CASSVQRTQYF.

This clonotype occurred a few times. The chain has TRBV12-3 or TRBV12-4 and TRBJ1-5; TRBD1 matches 7 bases. The V gene end was trimmed by 6 bases and the J gene end by 3 bases; junction bases not matched to a gene: 8. The CDR3 runs 15 residues. CDR3 loop: CASSLQGSLNQPQHF. For the CDR3, the DNA is TGTGCCAGCAGCCTACAGGGGTCGCTCAATCAGCCCCAGCATTTT.

This clonotype was counted ten times or more. The chain joins TRBV20-1 to TRBJ2-2; 15 positions agree with TRBD2. The germline V gene has CDR1 DFQATT and CDR2 SNEGSKA (reference sequence). The CDR3 totals 14 residues. The junction had 3 bases not matched to a gene; V was cut back by 5 bases and J by 8 bases. CDR3 sequence reads: CSARTSGGAGELFF. In nucleotides, the CDR3 is TGCAGTGCTCGGACTAGCGGGGGGGCTGGGGAGCTGTTTTTT.

V gene TRBV6-5 combines with J gene TRBJ2-1, with 7 nucleotides matching TRBD1. With V trimmed by 4 bases and J by 5 bases, 8 bases remained unmatched. The CDR3 is 15 amino acids. CDR1 is MNHEY and CDR2 is SVGAGI in the germline V gene. CDR3 in DNA: TGTGCCAGCAGTTTTCCGACAGGGTCCCACAATGAGCAGTTCTTC. This codes for CASSFPTGSHNEQFF.

This clonotype appeared a single time. The chain carries TRBV5-1 and TRBJ1-1; TRBD1 agrees at 9 bases. Germline CDR1 is SGHRS and CDR2 is YFSETQ. The length of the CDR3 is 16 residues. The ends lost 0 bases at V and 4 bases at J; junction bases unmatched: 7. CDR3 DNA: TGCGCCAGCAGCTTGGACCCGGGACAGGGTGGCACTGAAGCTTTCTTT. Protein product: CASSLDPGQGGTEAFF.

The rearrangement joins TRBV6-5 to TRBJ2-1, with TRBD2 identical over 11 bases. There are 15 residues in the CDR3. With 6 bases clipped from V and 5 bases from J, the junction kept 6 bases outside the gene matches. Germline assignment: CDR1 MNHEY and CDR2 SVGAGI. In DNA form, the CDR3 reads TGTGCCAGCAGATACGGGACTAGCGGCCACAATGAGCAGTTCTTC. Translated: CASRYGTSGHNEQFF.

This clonotype has a handful of counts. The chain links TRBV4-1 to TRBJ2-7; the match to TRBD2 covers 9 bases. Unmatched junction bases numbered 4, after V lost 0 bases and J lost 4 bases. CDR1 is MGHRA, CDR2 YSYEKL, per germline. The length of the CDR3 is 15 residues. In nucleotides, the CDR3 is TGCGCCAGCAGCCAAGACGGCGGGGGGGAGTACGAGCAGTACGTC. Protein: CASSQDGGGEYEQYV.

Ten or more counts support this clonotype. The gene calls are TRBV5-1 and TRBJ1-2; TRBD1 matches 7 bases. V dropped 0 bases and J dropped 5; count of bases not matched to a gene: 16. This CDR3 has 18 amino acids. Germline V gene sequence: CDR1 SGHRS, CDR2 YFSETQ. CDR3 nucleotides: TGCGCCAGCAGCTTGGGGCCCCAACAAACAGGGGACAGTTATGGCTACACCTTC. This translates into CASSLGPQQTGDSYGYTF.